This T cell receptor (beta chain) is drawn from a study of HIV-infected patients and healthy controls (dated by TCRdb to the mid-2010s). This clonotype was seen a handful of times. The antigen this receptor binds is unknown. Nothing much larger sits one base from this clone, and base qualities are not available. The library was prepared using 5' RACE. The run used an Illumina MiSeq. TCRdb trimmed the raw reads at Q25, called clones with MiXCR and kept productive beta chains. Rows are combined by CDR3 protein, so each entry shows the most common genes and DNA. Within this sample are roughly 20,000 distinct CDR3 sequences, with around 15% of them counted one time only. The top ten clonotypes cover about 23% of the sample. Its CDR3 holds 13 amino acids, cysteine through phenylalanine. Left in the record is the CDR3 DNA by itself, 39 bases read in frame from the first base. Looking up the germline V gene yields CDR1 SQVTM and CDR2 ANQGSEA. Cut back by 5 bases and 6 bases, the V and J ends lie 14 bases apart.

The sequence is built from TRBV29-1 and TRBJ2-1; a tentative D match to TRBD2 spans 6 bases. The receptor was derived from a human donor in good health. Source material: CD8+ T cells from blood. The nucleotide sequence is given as TGCAGCGTTTTTTGGGGGGACTCCAATGAGCAGTTCTTC. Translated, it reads CSVFWGDSNEQFF.